This TCR beta chain was sequenced for a study of cytomegalovirus exposure and HLA in healthy donors (dated by TCRdb to the late 2010s). About the full investigation: A later analysis indicated that the 90 to 150 validation repertoires were generated on the platform also employed for the approximately 700 repertoires of the first cohort. To predict cytomegalovirus infection status, the study brought together high-throughput TCR immunosequencing, statistical association of individual TCRs with disease status, and machine learning. The study aimed to test whether signatures of past pathogen exposure could be identified by cataloging public T cell receptors. Along with the 666-subject first cohort, a separate validation cohort of about 110 different subjects was used.

Receptors were amplified or captured by the immunoSEQ multiplex PCR assay. The paper's processing steps were these. A statistical classification framework was developed to diagnose cytomegalovirus status using the catalog of TCR beta chain sequences. Drawn from immuneACCESS, this table holds only the in-frame rearrangements with V and J called that TCRdb kept. Clones are partly lost; checked studies trace under half to an unresolved V gene and leave the rest unexplained. That table furnishes V, J and clone size, whereas the DNA furnished D and trimming. In all, the sample holds around 200,000 clones, and roughly 77% of those were seen once. The ten top clones hold around 1.2% of the sample. On this clone: No cognate antigen has been identified for it. Within one base of it there is no much larger clone, and no base qualities were kept.

Broader findings and caveats from the paper: Subsequent analysis determined that TCRs grouped into clusters in the first cohort also showed a tendency toward co-occurrence across the roughly 120 validation repertoires, and approximately 94% of cluster scores exceeded 0. The classifier was reported to diagnose cytomegalovirus status with high specificity and sensitivity in both the original and validation cohorts. The validation cohort had no HLA typing available for a later analysis, so co-occurrence within that cohort was assessed over all 120 or so repertoires. A total of about 150 TCR beta chains were listed by the study as associated with cytomegalovirus. In vitro tests confirmed that three of the cytomegalovirus-associated TCR beta chains recognize cytomegalovirus antigens. The authors suggested that the approach could potentially be extended to other disease states and immunological phenotypes. Across donors, most TCR sequences were observed very rarely, whereas some public TCRs were present in many individuals.

The donors belonged to the validation cohort of 90 to 150 subjects, which was separate from the approximately 680-subject first cohort. This clonotype originated in a woman aged 30 to 39 in good health and CMV-seronegative. The sequencing input was PBMCs.

At the DNA level, the sequence is TGCAGCGTTGATGACAGGGGCGGGTATGGCTACACCTTC. This is translated as CSVDDRGGYGYTF. The rearranged segments are TRBV29-1 and TRBJ1-2; 8 junctional bases match TRBD1. CDR3 length: 13 amino acids, cysteine to phenylalanine. Left in the record is the CDR3 DNA by itself, 39 bases read in frame from the first base. CDR1 and CDR2 are read off the germline V gene as SQVTM and ANQGSEA. V is pruned by 3 bases and J by 5 bases, leaving 5 bases of the junction without a gene match.